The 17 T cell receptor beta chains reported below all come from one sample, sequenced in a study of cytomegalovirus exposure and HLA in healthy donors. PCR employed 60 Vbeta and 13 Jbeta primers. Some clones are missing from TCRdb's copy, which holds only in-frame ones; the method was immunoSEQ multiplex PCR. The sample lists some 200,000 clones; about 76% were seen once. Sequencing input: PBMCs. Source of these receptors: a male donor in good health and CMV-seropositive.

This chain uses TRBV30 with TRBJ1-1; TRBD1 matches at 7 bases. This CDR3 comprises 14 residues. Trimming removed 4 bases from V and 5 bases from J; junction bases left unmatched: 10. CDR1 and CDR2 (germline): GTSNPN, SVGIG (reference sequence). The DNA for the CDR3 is TGTGCCTGGAAGTTACAGGGGAGGATAACTGAAGCTTTCTTT. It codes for CAWKLQGRITEAFF.

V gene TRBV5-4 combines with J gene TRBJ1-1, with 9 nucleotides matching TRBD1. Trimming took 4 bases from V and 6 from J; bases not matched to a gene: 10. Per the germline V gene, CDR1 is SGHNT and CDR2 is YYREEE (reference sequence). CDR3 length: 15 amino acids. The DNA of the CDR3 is TGTGCCAGCAGCACCCGGGACAGGGTATTTGCTGAAGCTTTCTTT. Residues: CASSTRDRVFAEAFF.

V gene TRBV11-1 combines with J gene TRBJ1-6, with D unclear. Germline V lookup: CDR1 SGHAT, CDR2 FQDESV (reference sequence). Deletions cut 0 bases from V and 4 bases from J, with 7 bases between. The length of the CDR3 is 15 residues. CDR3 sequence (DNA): TGTGCCAGCAGCTTAGCCGGTTCGTATAATTCACCCCTCCACTTT. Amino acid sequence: CASSLAGSYNSPLHF.

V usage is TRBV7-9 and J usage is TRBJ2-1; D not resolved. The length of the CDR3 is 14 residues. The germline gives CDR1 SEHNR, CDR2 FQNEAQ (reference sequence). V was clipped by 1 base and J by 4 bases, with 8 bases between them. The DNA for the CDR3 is TGTGCCAGCAGCTTAGGGCGGTTATACAATGAGCAGTTCTTC. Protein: CASSLGRLYNEQFF. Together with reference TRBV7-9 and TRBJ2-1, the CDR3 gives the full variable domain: DTGVSQNPRHKITKRGQNVTFRCDPISEHNRLYWYRQTLGQGPEFLTYFQNEAQLEKSRLLSDRFSAERPKGSFSTLEIQRTEQGDSAMYLCASSLGRLYNEQFFGPGTRLTVL.

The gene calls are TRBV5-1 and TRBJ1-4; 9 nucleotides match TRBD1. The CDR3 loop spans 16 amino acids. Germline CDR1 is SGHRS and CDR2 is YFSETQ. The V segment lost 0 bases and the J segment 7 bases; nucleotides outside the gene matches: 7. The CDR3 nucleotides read TGCGCCAGCAGCTTGGGAGCGGGGACAGGGCCTGAAAAACTGTTTTTT. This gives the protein CASSLGAGTGPEKLFF.

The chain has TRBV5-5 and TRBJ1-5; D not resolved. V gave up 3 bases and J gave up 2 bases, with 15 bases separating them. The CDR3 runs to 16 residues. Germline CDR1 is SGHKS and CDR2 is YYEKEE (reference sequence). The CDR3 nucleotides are TGTGCCAGCAGCTCAAGGTCGGGAAGAGGCAATCAGCCCCAGCATTTT. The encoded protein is CASSSRSGRGNQPQHF. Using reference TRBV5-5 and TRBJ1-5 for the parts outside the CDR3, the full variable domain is DAGVTQSPTHLIKTRGQQVTLRCSPISGHKSVSWYQQVLGQGPQFIFQYYEKEERGRGNFPDRFSARQFPNYSSELNVNALLLGDSALYLCASSSRSGRGNQPQHFGDGTRLSIL.

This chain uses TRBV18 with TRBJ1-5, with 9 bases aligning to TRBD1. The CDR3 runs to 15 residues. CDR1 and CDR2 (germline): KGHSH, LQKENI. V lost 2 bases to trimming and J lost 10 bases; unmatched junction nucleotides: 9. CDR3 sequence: CASSPSGQGWEPQHF. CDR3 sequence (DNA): TGTGCCAGCTCACCAAGTGGACAGGGGTGGGAACCCCAGCATTTT.

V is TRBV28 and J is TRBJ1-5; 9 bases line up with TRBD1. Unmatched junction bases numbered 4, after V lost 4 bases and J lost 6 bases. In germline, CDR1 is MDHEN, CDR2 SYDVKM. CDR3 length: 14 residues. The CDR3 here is CASSSGQGPQPQHF. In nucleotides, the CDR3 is TGTGCCAGCAGTTCGGGACAGGGCCCTCAGCCCCAGCATTTT.

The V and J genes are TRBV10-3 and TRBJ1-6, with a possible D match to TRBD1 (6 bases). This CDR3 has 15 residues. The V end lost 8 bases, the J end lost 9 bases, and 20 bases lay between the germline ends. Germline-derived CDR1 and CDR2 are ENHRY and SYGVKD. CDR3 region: CAIAASDSSFSPLHF. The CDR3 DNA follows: TGTGCCATCGCGGCGTCGGACAGTTCCTTTTCACCCCTCCACTTT.

CDR3 in amino acids: CASSLDLVSNPDSYEQYF. CDR3 bases: TGTGCCAGCAGCTTAGATCTAGTTTCCAACCCGGACTCCTACGAGCAGTACTTC. This chain joins TRBV11-2 and TRBJ2-7; D is undetermined. Germline-derived CDR1 and CDR2 are SGHAT and FQNNGV. This CDR3 has 18 amino acids. Deletions cut 0 bases from V and 0 bases from J, with 18 bases between.

The CDR3 loop is CASTSIWGQGYEKLFF. The DNA of the CDR3 is TGTGCCAGCACCTCTATTTGGGGACAGGGATACGAAAAACTGTTTTTT. This chain joins TRBV11-2 and TRBJ1-4, with TRBD1 identical over 9 bases. This CDR3 has 16 residues. Trimming cost V 7 bases and J 8 bases; bases outside gene matches: 14. Germline values: CDR1 SGHAT, CDR2 FQNNGV. The whole variable domain, remainder taken from reference TRBV11-2 and TRBJ1-4, is EAGVAQSPRYKIIEKRQSVAFWCNPISGHATLYWYQQILGQGPKLLIQFQNNGVVDDSQLPKDRFSAERLKGVDSTLKIQPAKLEDSAVYLCASTSIWGQGYEKLFFGSGTQLSVL.

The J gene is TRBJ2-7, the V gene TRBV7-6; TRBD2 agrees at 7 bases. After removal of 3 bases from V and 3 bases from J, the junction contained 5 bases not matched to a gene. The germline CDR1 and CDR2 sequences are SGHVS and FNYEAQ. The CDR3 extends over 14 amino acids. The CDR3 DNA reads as TGTGCCAGCAGCTTGGAGCGGGACTACTACGAGCAGTACTTC. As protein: CASSLERDYYEQYF.

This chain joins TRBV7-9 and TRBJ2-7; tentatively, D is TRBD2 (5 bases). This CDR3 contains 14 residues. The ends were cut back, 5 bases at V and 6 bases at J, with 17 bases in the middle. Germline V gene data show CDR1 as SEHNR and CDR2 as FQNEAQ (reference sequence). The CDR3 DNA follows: TGTGCCAGCAGCGGAGGTAACCTAGTCGCCGAGCAGTACTTC. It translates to CASSGGNLVAEQYF.

CDR3 residues: CASSTRTGNTEAFF. As DNA, the CDR3 is TGTGCCAGTAGTACCCGGACAGGGAACACTGAAGCTTTCTTT. The V and J genes are TRBV19 and TRBJ1-1, with 7 positions matching TRBD1. Germline trimming cut 4 bases from V and 1 base from J; bases unmatched to any gene: 3. The V gene's germline CDR1 is LNHDA and CDR2 SQIVND (reference sequence). This CDR3 contains 14 residues.

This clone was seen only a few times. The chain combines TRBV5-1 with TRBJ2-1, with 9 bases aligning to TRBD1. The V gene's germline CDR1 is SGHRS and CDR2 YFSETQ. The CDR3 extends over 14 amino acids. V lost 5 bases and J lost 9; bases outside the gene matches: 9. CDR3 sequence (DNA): TGCGCCAGCAGAGGGACAGGGAGTGACGGTGAGCAGTTCTTC. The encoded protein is CASRGTGSDGEQFF.

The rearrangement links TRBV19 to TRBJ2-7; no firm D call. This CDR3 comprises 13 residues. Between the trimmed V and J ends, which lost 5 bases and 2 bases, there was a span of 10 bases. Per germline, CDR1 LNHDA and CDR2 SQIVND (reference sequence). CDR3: CASSVGSPYEQYF. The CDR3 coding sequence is TGTGCCAGTAGTGTAGGTTCTCCCTACGAGCAGTACTTC.

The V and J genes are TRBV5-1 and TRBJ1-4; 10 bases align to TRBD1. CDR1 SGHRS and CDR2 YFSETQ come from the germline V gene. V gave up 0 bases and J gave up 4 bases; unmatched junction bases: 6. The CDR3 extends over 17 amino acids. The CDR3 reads CASSLGATGGSNEKLFF. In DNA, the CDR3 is TGCGCCAGCAGCTTGGGGGCGACAGGGGGCAGTAATGAAAAACTGTTTTTT.